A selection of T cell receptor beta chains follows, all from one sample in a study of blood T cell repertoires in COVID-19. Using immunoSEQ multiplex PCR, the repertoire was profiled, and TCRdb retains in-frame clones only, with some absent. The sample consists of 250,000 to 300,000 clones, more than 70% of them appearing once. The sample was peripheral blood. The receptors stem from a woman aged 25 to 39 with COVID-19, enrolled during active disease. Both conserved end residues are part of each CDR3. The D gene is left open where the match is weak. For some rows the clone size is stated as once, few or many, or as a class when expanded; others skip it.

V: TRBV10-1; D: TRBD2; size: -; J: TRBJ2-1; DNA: TGCGCCAGCAGCGGCGGGAGCTCCTACAATGAGCAGTTCTTC; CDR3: CASSGGSSYNEQFF
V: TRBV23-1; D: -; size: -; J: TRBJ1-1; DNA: TGCGCCAGCAGTCAATCGGAAGGGCGGGGGACGAACACTGAAGCTTTCTTT; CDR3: CASSQSEGRGTNTEAFF
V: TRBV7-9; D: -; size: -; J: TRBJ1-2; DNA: TGTGCCAGCAGCTTATATTCCCCCAGGGGCTACACCTTC; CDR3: CASSLYSPRGYTF
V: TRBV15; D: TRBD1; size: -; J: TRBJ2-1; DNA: TGTGCCGCCTCCAGACCCGGGACAGGCGAGGATGAGCAGTTCTTC; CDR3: CAASRPGTGEDEQFF
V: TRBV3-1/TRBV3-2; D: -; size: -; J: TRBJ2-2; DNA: TGTGCGTCCAGCGGGACCGGGGAGCTGTTTTTT; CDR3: CASSGTGELFF
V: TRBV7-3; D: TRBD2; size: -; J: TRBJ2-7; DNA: TGTGCCAGCAGCTTAACCGGGGGGGTAGAGCAGTACTTC; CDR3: CASSLTGGVEQYF
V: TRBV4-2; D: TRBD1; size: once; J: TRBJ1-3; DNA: TGTGCCAGCAGCCCGCGGACAGGGGGAAACACCATATATTTT; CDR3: CASSPRTGGNTIYF
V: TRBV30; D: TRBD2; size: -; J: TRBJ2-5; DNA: TGTGCCTGGAGCGCAGCGGGAGGGGCGGAGACCCAGTACTTC; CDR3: CAWSAAGGAETQYF
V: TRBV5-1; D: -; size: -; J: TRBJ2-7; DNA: TGCGCCAGCAGCCCCTTGCCGACAGCTTCCTACGAGCAGTACTTC; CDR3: CASSPLPTASYEQYF
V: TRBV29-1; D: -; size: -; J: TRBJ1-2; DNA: TGCAGCGTTCTGGGAGCTAACTATGGCTACACCTTC; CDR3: CSVLGANYGYTF
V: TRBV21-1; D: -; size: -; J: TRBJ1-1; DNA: TGTGCCAGCAGCCTGGGAGACACTGAAGCTTTCTTT; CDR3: CASSLGDTEAFF
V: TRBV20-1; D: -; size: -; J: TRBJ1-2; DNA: TGCAGTGCTAGTTTGTCAGGCCGGGGCTACACCTTC; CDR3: CSASLSGRGYTF
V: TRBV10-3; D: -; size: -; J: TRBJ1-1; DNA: TGTGCCATCAGTGAGTCCTCGGGGGGTAGCACTGAAGCTTTCTTT; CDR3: CAISESSGGSTEAFF
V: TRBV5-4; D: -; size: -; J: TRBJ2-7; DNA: TGTGCCAGCAGCTACTATGCAGGGTACCCCTACGAGCAGTACTTC; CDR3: CASSYYAGYPYEQYF
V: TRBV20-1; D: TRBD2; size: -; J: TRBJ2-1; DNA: TGCGTTGTGGGGGGGAATGAGCAGTTCTTC; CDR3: CVVGGNEQFF
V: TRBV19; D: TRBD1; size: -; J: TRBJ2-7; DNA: TGTGCCAGCGGGACAGGAGGGACCTACGAGCAGTACTTC; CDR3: CASGTGGTYEQYF
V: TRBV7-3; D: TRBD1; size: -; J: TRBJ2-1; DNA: TGTGCCAGCAGCTTAAGCGGGACAGGTTACAATGAGCAGTTCTTC; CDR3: CASSLSGTGYNEQFF
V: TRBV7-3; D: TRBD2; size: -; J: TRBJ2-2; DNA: TGTGCCAGCAGGCGGACTAGCGGGAGAGCGAACACCGGGGAGCTGTTTTTT; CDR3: CASRRTSGRANTGELFF
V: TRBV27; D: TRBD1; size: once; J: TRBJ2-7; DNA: TGTGCCAGCAGTTTATGGGGACAGGGAAGCGACGAGCAGTACTTC; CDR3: CASSLWGQGSDEQYF
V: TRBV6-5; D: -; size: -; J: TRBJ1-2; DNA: TGTGCCAGCAGTCCACAGGGACGCTATGGCTACACCTTC; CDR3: CASSPQGRYGYTF
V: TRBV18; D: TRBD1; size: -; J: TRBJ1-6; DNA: TGTGCCAGCTCACCCCCGGGACAGGATTTCAATTCACCCCTCCACTTT; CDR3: CASSPPGQDFNSPLHF
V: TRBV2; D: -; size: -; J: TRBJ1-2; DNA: TGTGCCAGCAGCCAAACTAGAACTAACTATGGCTACACCTTC; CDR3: CASSQTRTNYGYTF
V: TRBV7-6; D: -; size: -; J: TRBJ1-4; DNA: TGTGCCAGCAGCTTAAGTCTGGACAGCCATGAAAAACTGTTTTTT; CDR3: CASSLSLDSHEKLFF
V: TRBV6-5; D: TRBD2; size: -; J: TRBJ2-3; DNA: TGTGCCAGCAGTCTCCTAGCGGGAGGGCCAGATACGCAGTATTTT; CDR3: CASSLLAGGPDTQYF
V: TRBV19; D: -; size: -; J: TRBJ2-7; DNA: TGTGCCAGTAGCATCAATTGGGGGCGTCAATACGAGCAGTACTTC; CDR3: CASSINWGRQYEQYF
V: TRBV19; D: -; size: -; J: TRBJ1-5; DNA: TGTGCCAGTGGGGAGGGATGGGGCAATCAGCCCCAGCATTTT; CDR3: CASGEGWGNQPQHF
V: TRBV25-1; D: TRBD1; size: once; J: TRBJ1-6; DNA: TGTGCCAGCAGGGGACAGGGGGATTCACCCCTCCACTTT; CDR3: CASRGQGDSPLHF
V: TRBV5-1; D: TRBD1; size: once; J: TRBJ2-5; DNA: TGCGCCAGCAGCTTGGCCGGGTCAGGGGGACAAGAGACCCAGTACTTC; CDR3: CASSLAGSGGQETQYF
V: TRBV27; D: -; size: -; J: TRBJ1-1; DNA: TGTGCCAGCAGTTCGACGAGGGACACCAGGAAGGCTTTCTTT; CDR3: CASSSTRDTRKAFF
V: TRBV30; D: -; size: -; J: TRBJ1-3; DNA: TGTGCCTGGGGGAAGACAGGCACCATATATTTT; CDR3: CAWGKTGTIYF
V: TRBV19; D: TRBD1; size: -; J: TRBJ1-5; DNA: TGTGCCAGTAGAGACAGGGGGCTGCAGCCCCAGCATTTT; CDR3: CASRDRGLQPQHF
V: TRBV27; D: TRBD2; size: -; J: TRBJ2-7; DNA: TGTGCCAGCAGCCGCCGACTAGCGGGATTCTCACGCGAGCAGTACTTC; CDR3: CASSRRLAGFSREQYF
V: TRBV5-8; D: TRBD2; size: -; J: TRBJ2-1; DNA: TGTGCCAGCAGCCCCGCTAGCGGGAGGGAGAATGAGCAGTTCTTC; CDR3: CASSPASGRENEQFF
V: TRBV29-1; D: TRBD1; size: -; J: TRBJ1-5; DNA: TGCAGCGTGGGACAGGGCATTGGCAATCAGCCCCAGCATTTT; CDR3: CSVGQGIGNQPQHF
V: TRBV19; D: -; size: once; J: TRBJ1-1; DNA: TGTGCCAGTAGTATTGGCAGGAACACTGAAGCTTTCTTT; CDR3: CASSIGRNTEAFF
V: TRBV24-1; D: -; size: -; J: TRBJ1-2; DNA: TGTGCCACCAGTGGGACAGACTATGGCTACACCTTC; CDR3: CATSGTDYGYTF